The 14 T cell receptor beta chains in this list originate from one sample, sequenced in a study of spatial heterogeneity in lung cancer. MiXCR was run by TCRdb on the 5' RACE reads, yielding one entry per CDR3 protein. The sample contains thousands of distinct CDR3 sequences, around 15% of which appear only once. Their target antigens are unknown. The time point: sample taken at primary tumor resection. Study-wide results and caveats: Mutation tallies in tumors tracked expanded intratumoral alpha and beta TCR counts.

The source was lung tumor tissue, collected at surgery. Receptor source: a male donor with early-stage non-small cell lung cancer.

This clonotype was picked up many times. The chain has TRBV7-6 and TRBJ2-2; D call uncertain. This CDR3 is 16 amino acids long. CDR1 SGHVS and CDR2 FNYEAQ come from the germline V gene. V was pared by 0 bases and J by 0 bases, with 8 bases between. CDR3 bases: TGTGCCAGCAGCTTAGCGTCCCCGGCGAACACCGGGGAGCTGTTTTTT. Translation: CASSLASPANTGELFF.

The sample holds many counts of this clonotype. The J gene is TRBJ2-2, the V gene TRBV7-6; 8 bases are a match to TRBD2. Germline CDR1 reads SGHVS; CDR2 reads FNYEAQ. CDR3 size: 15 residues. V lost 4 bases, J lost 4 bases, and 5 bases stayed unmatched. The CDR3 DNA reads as TGTGCCAGCAGCTCCGGCAGCGGGAGCACCGGGGAGCTGTTTTTT. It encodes CASSSGSGSTGELFF.

CDR3 coding DNA: TGCAGCGTTGCTCGGCAGACTCCCAAAGAGACCCAGTACTTC. This codes for CSVARQTPKETQYF. This chain joins TRBV29-1 and TRBJ2-5; no reliable D call. This CDR3 contains 14 residues. Germline V gene sequence: CDR1 SQVTM, CDR2 ANQGSEA. V dropped 4 bases and J dropped 3 bases, with 15 bases sitting between them. The full variable domain, completed using reference TRBV29-1 and TRBJ2-5, is SAVISQKPSRDICQRGTSLTIQCQVDSQVTMMFWYRQQPGQSLTLIATANQGSEATYESGFVIDKFPISRPNLTFSTLTVSNMSPEDSSIYLCSVARQTPKETQYFGPGTRLLVL.

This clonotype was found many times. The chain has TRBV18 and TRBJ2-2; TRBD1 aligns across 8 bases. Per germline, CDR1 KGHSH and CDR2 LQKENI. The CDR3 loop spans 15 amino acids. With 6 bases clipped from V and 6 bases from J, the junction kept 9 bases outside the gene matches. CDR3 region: CASSRGQDYAGELFF. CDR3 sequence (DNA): TGTGCCAGCTCGAGGGGACAGGACTACGCCGGGGAGCTGTTTTTT.

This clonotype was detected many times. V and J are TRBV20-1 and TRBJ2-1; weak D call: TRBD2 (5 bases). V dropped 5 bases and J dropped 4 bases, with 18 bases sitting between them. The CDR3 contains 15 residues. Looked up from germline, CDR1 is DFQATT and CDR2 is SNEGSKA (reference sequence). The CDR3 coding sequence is TGCAGTGCTGGCGGGCCTTCCATTTATTACAATGAGCAGTTCTTC. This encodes CSAGGPSIYYNEQFF.

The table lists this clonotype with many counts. This CDR3 is CSARHPDYTLALNEQFF. The CDR3 DNA is TGCAGTGCTAGACATCCGGACTACACCCTAGCTCTCAATGAGCAGTTCTTC. The V call is TRBV20-1, the J call TRBJ2-1; weak D call: TRBD2 (6 bases). V was clipped by 2 bases and J by 6 bases, with 23 bases between them. Germline values: CDR1 DFQATT, CDR2 SNEGSKA (reference sequence). This CDR3 region has 17 residues.

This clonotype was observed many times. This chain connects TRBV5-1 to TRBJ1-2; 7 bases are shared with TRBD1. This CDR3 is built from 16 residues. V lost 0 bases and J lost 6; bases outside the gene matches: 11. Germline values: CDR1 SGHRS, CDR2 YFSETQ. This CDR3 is CASSLDLSTGRNGYTF. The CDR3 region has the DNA TGCGCCAGCAGCTTGGACCTCTCGACAGGGAGGAATGGCTACACCTTC.

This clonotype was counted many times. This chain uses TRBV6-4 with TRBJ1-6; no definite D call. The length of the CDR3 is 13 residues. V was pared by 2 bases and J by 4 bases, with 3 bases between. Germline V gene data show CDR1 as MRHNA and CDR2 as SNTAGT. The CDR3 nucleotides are TGTGCCAGCAGTGACGGGTATAATTCACCCCTCCACTTT. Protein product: CASSDGYNSPLHF.

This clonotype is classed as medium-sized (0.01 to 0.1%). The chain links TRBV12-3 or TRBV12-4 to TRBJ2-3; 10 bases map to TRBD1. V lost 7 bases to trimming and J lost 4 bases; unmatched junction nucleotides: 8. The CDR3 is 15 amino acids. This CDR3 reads CASITDRGRADTQYF. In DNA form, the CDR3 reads TGTGCCAGCATTACTGACAGGGGGCGTGCAGATACGCAGTATTTT.

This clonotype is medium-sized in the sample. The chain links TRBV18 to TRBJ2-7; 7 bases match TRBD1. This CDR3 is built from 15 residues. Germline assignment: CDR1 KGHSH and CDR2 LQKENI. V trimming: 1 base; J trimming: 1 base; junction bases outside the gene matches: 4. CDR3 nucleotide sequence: TGTGCCAGCTCACCACTCGGGGACAGTTCCTACGAGCAGTACTTC. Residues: CASSPLGDSSYEQYF. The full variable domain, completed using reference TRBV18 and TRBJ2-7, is NAGVMQNPRHLVRRRGQEARLRCSPMKGHSHVYWYRQLPEEGLKFMVYLQKENIIDESGMPKERFSAEFPKEGPSILRIQQVVRGDSAAYFCASSPLGDSSYEQYFGPGTRLTVT.

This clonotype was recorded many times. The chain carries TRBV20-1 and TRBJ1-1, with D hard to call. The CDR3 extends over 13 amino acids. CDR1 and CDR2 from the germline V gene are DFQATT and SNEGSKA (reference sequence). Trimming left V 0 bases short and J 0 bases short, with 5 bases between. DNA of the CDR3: TGCAGTGCTAGAGACGGATTGAACACTGAAGCTTTCTTT. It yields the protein CSARDGLNTEAFF.

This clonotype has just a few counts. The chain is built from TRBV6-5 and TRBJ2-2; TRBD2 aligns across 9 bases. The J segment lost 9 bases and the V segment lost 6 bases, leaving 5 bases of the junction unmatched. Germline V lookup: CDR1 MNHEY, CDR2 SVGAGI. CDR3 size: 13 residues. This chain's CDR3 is CASRDSGSRELFF. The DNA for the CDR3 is TGTGCCAGCAGAGATAGCGGGAGTCGGGAGCTGTTTTTT.

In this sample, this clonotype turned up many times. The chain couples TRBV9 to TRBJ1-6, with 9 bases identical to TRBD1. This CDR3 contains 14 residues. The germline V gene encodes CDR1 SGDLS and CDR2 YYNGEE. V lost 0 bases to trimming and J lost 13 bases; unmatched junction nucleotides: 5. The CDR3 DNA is TGTGCCAGCAGCGTAGGGGACAGGGAATCCCCCCTCCACTTT. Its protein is CASSVGDRESPLHF.

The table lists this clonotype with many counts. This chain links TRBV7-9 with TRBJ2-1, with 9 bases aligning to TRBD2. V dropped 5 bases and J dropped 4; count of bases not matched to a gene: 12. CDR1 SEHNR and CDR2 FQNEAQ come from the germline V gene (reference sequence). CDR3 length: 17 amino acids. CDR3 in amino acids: CASSPRMREGRYNEQFF. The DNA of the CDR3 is TGTGCCAGCAGCCCGAGGATGCGGGAGGGCCGGTACAATGAGCAGTTCTTC. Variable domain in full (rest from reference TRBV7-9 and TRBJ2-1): DTGVSQNPRHKITKRGQNVTFRCDPISEHNRLYWYRQTLGQGPEFLTYFQNEAQLEKSRLLSDRFSAERPKGSFSTLEIQRTEQGDSAMYLCASSPRMREGRYNEQFFGPGTRLTVL.